This record concerns one T cell receptor beta chain sequence. Its antigen target is currently unknown. The sample holds no much larger clone one base away, and base qualities are not on file. This sample is part of a study of shared clonotypes between healthy human individuals (dated by TCRdb to 2018 to 2020). About the investigation overall: Two women and a few men aged 18 to 49 years were included in the cohort. Leukapheresis yielded between about 0.85 and 9.5 billion PBMCs per donor. For each donor, CD4 naive and CD4 memory were each given three plates, CD8 naive was given two plates, and CD8 memory was given one plate. To increase sequencing depth and limit assay-specific biases, TCR repertoire library preparation and sequencing were carried out by different laboratories using diverse techniques. To estimate repertoire size and how much clonotype sharing occurs between individuals, the study deeply sequenced the blood TCR repertoires of 5 or 6 healthy adults.

The germline V gene specifies MNHEY as CDR1 and SVGAGI as CDR2. Spanning cysteine to phenylalanine, the CDR3 consists of 12 amino acids. The entry retains the CDR3 DNA only, 36 bases that are in frame from base 1. Using the deep immunoSEQ assay, TCR CDR3 regions were amplified from genomic DNA by multiplex PCR. Extracted genomic DNA from each cell subset was spread evenly across all wells of several immunoSEQ 96-well plates, with each plate serving as a replicate. For sorted subsets, each replicate PCR was loaded with roughly 0.2 ug genomic DNA, equivalent to roughly 30,000 T cell genomes. Purified libraries were measured with a Qubit 3.0 fluorometer, size-checked on a Bioanalyzer 2100, and measured again with the KAPA Library Quantification kit. Each immunoSEQ 96-well plate was sequenced on its own single-read 150-cycle Illumina NextSeq 550 flow cell. In the source study's methods: Because the immunoSEQ output held only junctional sequences and lacked quality scores, the filtering could not match the filtering applied to full-length reads. Sequences were annotated with PyIR, a Python wrapper for IgBLAST v1.9, and V/J genes and CDR3 were assigned using IMGT germline references. Reads were removed for weak V/J assignments (E-value above 1e-6), missing CDR3, stop codons, out-of-frame junctions, or ambiguous translated residues. V3J clonotypes were defined as sequences sharing the same inferred V gene, J gene, and CDR3 amino acid sequence. Percentage overlap between repertoires was computed as shared unique clonotypes divided by the size of the smaller repertoire. RTK rarefaction, the Chao1 estimator, and Recon v2.1 estimates of unobserved clonotypes were used to assess repertoire richness. Generation probabilities for all TCRbeta clonotypes obtained by the gDNA method from a handful of donors were computed using OLGA. Not all clones reach the TCRdb copy of this immuneACCESS table, which keeps in-frame sequences only. Checked studies attribute under half of the gap to unresolved V genes and leave the rest unexplained. That table furnishes V, J and clone size, whereas the DNA furnished D and trimming. The sample table shows some 1.4 million clones, and around 97% are seen once. The ten largest clones take up approximately 1% of the sample.

Healthy HIV-negative adults with no recently reported acute infections or vaccinations were included as donors. All donors were Caucasian adults living in Nashville, Tennessee, USA. CD4+ T cells were enriched through magnetic negative selection, after which naive cells were positively selected on CD45RA and the remaining negative fraction served as the memory subset. Blood was collected by leukapheresis, and PBMCs were isolated by Ficoll-Histopaque density gradient centrifugation and then cryopreserved in liquid nitrogen vapor phase. Purity and quantity of every magnetically sorted T cell population were checked by analytical flow cytometry. From each sorted fraction, genomic DNA was isolated and quantified by UV absorbance on a Nanodrop 2000c. Results the study describes overall, beyond this receptor: Compared with non-shared clonotypes, the clonotypes found in all four sorted-subset donors had higher generation probabilities. Pairwise subsampling led to the expectation that sequencing depth would affect the degree of clonotype sharing among donors. The small number of donors limited the genetic and exposure-history diversity represented. Naive subsets generally had larger estimated clonotype richness than memory subsets. Sampling was restricted to blood, and TCR repertoires in tissue are likely to differ from TCR repertoires in blood. About 5% of naive CD4, 3.5% of naive CD8, about 2.5% of memory CD4, and approximately 0.39% of memory CD8 clonotypes were shared across a handful of donors. Even with the large sequencing depth, rarefaction of the sorted-subset datasets indicated that sequencing was incomplete.

Here the chain combines TRBV6-5 and TRBJ1-2; a confident D gene designation cannot be given. The TCR was taken from a man younger than 40 in good health. The sample taken for sequencing was naive CD4+ T cells sorted from blood. What this sample's cell subset or site label stands for: CD45RA+ positively selected. The sequenced DNA is TGTGCTGCGGGTCCCGCTCGGTATGGCTACACCTTC. Translated, this is CAAGPARYGYTF.